The sequence of this T cell receptor (beta chain) was determined in a study of blood T cells in healthy people across ages. Across the study: Template switching picked up about one barcoded beta molecule for each two T cells.

Concerning this clonotype: Its specificity is unknown.

Every donor contributed ten milliliters of peripheral blood by blood draw. Study results and caveats: Donor CMV status, an unknown factor, possibly confounded changes in expanded clonotypes. It was found that TCR beta diversity correlated strongly with the percentage of naive T cells.

The authors ran a second PCR of 7 to 11 cycles using a sample-barcoded 5' primer and a J-beta primer mix. One entry per CDR3 protein results from TCRdb running MiXCR on the 5' RACE reads. The sample comprises about 970,000 distinct CDR3 sequences, around 54% of which are singletons, and 20% to 25% rests with the top ten. The source is a woman aged 55-70 years in good health. The sequenced material came from blood.

CDR3 loop: CASSHQTGATIYGYTF. The CDR3 coding sequence is TGCGCCAGCAGCCATCAAACAGGGGCCACCATTTATGGCTACACCTTC. This sequence joins TRBV4-3 and TRBJ1-2; 7 nucleotides agree with TRBD1. Germline CDR1 reads LGHNA; CDR2 reads YSLEER. The CDR3 is made up of 16 amino acids. V dropped 3 bases and J dropped 5; count of bases not matched to a gene: 12.